This T cell receptor beta chain was found in a study of identical twins. Study results and caveats: The analysis was cross-sectional rather than longitudinal within donors. Twins showed weaker excess sharing in their beta out-of-frame sequences.

The V gene end was trimmed by 2 bases and the J gene end by 8 bases; junction bases not matched to a gene: 6. Germline CDR1 is MNHEY and CDR2 is SMNVEV (reference sequence). The CDR3 runs to 16 residues. Comments on this clonotype: The antigen is undetermined.

TCRdb reprocessed the 5' RACE reads via MiXCR and lists one record per CDR3 protein. The top ten clones hold roughly 12% of a sample with about 450,000 distinct CDR3 sequences, 18% of them seen once. Sequenced: naive T cells sorted from blood. This clonotype was sampled from a man between 50 and 59 years old in good health. This chain joins TRBV27 and TRBJ1-6; TRBD1 matches 10 bases. This chain's CDR3 is CASSLGTGVRYSPLHF. The CDR3 region has the DNA TGTGCCAGCAGTTTAGGGACAGGGGTGCGGTATTCACCCCTCCACTTT.